These T cell receptor beta chains were read from a single sample in a study of cytomegalovirus exposure and HLA in healthy donors. The method was immunoSEQ multiplex PCR; TCRdb's version includes in-frame clones alone and lacks a portion of them. The sample has about 49,000 clones, 90% to 95% seen once; the top ten hold approximately 7.8%. The sequencing sample was made of PBMCs. The receptors were gathered from a woman between 18 and 30 years old in good health and CMV-seropositive. Each CDR3 is given with its conserved first and last residue. The D gene is left open where the match is weak.

TRBD1	TRBV5-1	TRBJ2-5	TGCGCCAGCAGCATGGACAGGGGGCCCTCAGAGACCCAGTACTTC	CASSMDRGPSETQYF
TRBD2	TRBV7-2	TRBJ2-7	TGTGCCAGCAGCTTAGGTGGCGGGAGCCACTACGAGCAGTACTTC	CASSLGGGSHYEQYF
TRBD2	TRBV11-3	TRBJ2-1	TGTGCCAGCAGCTTGGGAGCGGGGAACAATGAGCAGTTCTTC	CASSLGAGNNEQFF
TRBD2	TRBV5-1	TRBJ2-7	TGCGCCAGCAGCCCGCCTAGCGGGACGCCCTACGAGCAGTACTTC	CASSPPSGTPYEQYF
TRBD1	TRBV11-3	TRBJ2-1	TGTGCCAGCAGCCCACTCAGAGGTGGGACAGGAAAATACAATGAGCAGTTCTTC	CASSPLRGGTGKYNEQFF
TRBD2	TRBV15	TRBJ2-2	TGTGCCACAAGTCCGACTAGCGGGAAGAACACCGGGGAGCTGTTTTTT	CATSPTSGKNTGELFF
TRBD2	TRBV7-2	TRBJ2-1	TGTGCCAGCAGCTTAGCAATAGCGGGTAACAATGAGCAGTTCTTC	CASSLAIAGNNEQFF
NA	TRBV6-4	TRBJ1-2	TGTGCCAGCAGTGACCAGGAATACTATGGCTACACCTTC	CASSDQEYYGYTF
NA	TRBV4-3	TRBJ2-7	TGCGCCAGCAGCCAAGATACTCTCTACGAGCAGTACTTC	CASSQDTLYEQYF
NA	TRBV11-2	TRBJ2-7	TGTGCCAGCAGCTTCAAAATCTACGAGCAGTACTTC	CASSFKIYEQYF